This T cell receptor beta chain was sequenced during a study of blood T cell repertoires in COVID-19. Study information: Researchers got acute and convalescent COVID-19 samples from the United States, Italy and Spain. Sample material is recorded as cDNA or gDNA derived from T cells, B-cell-depleted T cells, or PBMCs.

Authors' data handling: Scientists estimated how many nucleated cells there were by amplifying reference gene primers. Produced via immunoSEQ multiplex PCR; TCRdb's table is partial and in-frame only. Clonal size and the V and J genes are those of that table, whereas D and trimming came from the DNA. The profile covers around 250,000 clones, with around 83% appearing a single time and roughly 3.3% taken by the ten largest. The V gene lost 2 bases and the J gene lost 2 bases, with 10 bases spanning the gap. The germline gives CDR1 MNHEY, CDR2 SMNVEV (reference sequence). The CDR3 is 15 residues long. The chain is built from TRBV27 and TRBJ1-5, with D maybe TRBD1 (6 bases). This sequence originates from a woman aged 18-35 years with acute or convalescent COVID-19. Material: peripheral blood. CDR3 amino acids: CASSLQGLGNQPQHF. The CDR3 bases are TGTGCCAGCAGTTTACAGGGGCTGGGCAATCAGCCCCAGCATTTT.